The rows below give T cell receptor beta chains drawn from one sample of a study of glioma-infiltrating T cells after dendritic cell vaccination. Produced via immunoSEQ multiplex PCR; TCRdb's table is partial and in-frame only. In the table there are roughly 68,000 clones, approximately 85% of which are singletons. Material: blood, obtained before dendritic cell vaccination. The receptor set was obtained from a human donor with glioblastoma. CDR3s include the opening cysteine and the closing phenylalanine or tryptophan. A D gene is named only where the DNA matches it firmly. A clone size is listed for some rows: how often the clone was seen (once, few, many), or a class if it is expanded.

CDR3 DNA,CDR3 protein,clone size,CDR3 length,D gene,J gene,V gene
TGTGCCAGCACGGGGTTCCCAGCCGGTGAGCAGTTCTTC,CASTGFPAGEQFF,once,13,NA,TRBJ2-1,TRBV2
TGTGCCAGCAGTGACCAGGGGGACCTTAACTATGGCTACACCTTC,CASSDQGDLNYGYTF,NA,15,TRBD1,TRBJ1-2,TRBV6-1
TGTGCCAGCAGCCCCGCGAATGAGCAGTTCTTC,CASSPANEQFF,NA,11,NA,TRBJ2-1,TRBV7-9
TGTGCCAGCAGCCCCACGGGGGGATACGAGCAGTACTTC,CASSPTGGYEQYF,NA,13,TRBD2,TRBJ2-7,TRBV11-2
TGTGCCTGGAACATAGGGTTGAGGGGCAGGGGAACCGGGGAGCTGTTTTTT,CAWNIGLRGRGTGELFF,NA,17,NA,TRBJ2-2,TRBV30
TGTGCCAGCAGTCATTCGACGGGACAGGGGGTGAATGGCTACACCTTC,CASSHSTGQGVNGYTF,NA,16,TRBD1,TRBJ1-2,TRBV2
TGTGCCAGCAGTTACTCGCGGGGTGGCTACACCTTC,CASSYSRGGYTF,NA,12,NA,TRBJ1-2,TRBV6-5
TGTGCCAGCAGTGAATTGGGACAGGACTATGGCTACACCTTC,CASSELGQDYGYTF,NA,14,TRBD1,TRBJ1-2,TRBV25-1
TGCAGCGTTGACCGTACAGGGGGCCACGAGCAGTACTTC,CSVDRTGGHEQYF,NA,13,TRBD1,TRBJ2-7,TRBV29-1
TGTGCCAGCAGCCCCGGGACTAGCTTTAGAGATACGCAGTATTTT,CASSPGTSFRDTQYF,NA,15,TRBD2,TRBJ2-3,TRBV5-4
TGTGCCAGCTCACCACCGGCTTATCAGCCCCAGCATTTT,CASSPPAYQPQHF,NA,13,NA,TRBJ1-5,TRBV18
TGTGCCAGCAGTGTCCAGGGTTACGACAATGAGCAGTTCTTC,CASSVQGYDNEQFF,NA,14,NA,TRBJ2-1,TRBV6-1
TGTGCCAGCAGCTTGGCCGGGGGAGTTGATGGTGAAGCTTTCTTT,CASSLAGGVDGEAFF,NA,15,NA,TRBJ1-1,TRBV5-5
TGTGCCAGCAGTTTATTAGGGGGATGGGACGAGCAGTACTTC,CASSLLGGWDEQYF,once,14,NA,TRBJ2-7,TRBV27
TGTGCCAGCAGTTTTATCATGGGGCGGGGAAACACTGAAGCTTTCTTT,CASSFIMGRGNTEAFF,NA,16,NA,TRBJ1-1,TRBV27
TGTGCCAGCAGCCGTCAACTAGCCGGTACGCAGTATTTT,CASSRQLAGTQYF,NA,13,NA,TRBJ2-3,TRBV7-2
TGTGCCAGCAGCTTAGGGGGGGGAGCGGGTGAGCAGTTCTTC,CASSLGGGAGEQFF,NA,14,TRBD2,TRBJ2-1,TRBV7-2
TGTGCCACGGATCCCTTGGGCCAGGGGCGAGTCACCGGGGAGCTGTTTTTT,CATDPLGQGRVTGELFF,once,17,NA,TRBJ2-2,TRBV7-9
TGTGCCAGCAGCTCCCAGGGTCCCGGGGAGCTGTTTTTT,CASSSQGPGELFF,few,13,NA,TRBJ2-2,TRBV7-6
TGTGCCATCACCCAAGGGGTAGGGGTTAATTCACCCCTCCACTTT,CAITQGVGVNSPLHF,NA,15,NA,TRBJ1-6,TRBV10-3
TGCAGCGTTGAAAAGGGGTGGGAGACCCAGTACTTC,CSVEKGWETQYF,once,12,NA,TRBJ2-5,TRBV29-1
TGTGCCAGCTCACGGGGACAGGATAATTCACCCCTCCACTTT,CASSRGQDNSPLHF,few,14,TRBD1,TRBJ1-6,TRBV18
TGTGCCAGCAGCTATCTCGGGACTAGTAATGAGCAGTTCTTC,CASSYLGTSNEQFF,NA,14,TRBD2,TRBJ2-1,TRBV7-9
TGCGCCAGCAGCCAAGCTGGAGGGAAACTGTTTTTT,CASSQAGGKLFF,NA,12,NA,TRBJ1-4,TRBV4-1
TGTGCCAGCAGCCACACCGACAGGGCCCGCCCCTACGAGCAGTACTTC,CASSHTDRARPYEQYF,NA,16,TRBD1,TRBJ2-7,TRBV4-2
TGTGCCAGCCGTAAGTCAGTGGCTGAGCAGTTCTTC,CASRKSVAEQFF,NA,12,NA,TRBJ2-1,TRBV27
TGCAGTGCAACACGGCAGGGCTTTGCTTTCTTT,CSATRQGFAFF,few,11,NA,TRBJ1-1,TRBV20-1
TGTGCCAGCAGTTTAAGGGGAGGGAACACCATATATTTT,CASSLRGGNTIYF,NA,13,NA,TRBJ1-3,TRBV27
TGTGCCAGCGGAGGACAGGGGGTGAACACTGAAGCTTTCTTT,CASGGQGVNTEAFF,NA,14,TRBD1,TRBJ1-1,TRBV6-5
TGTGCCAGCAGCCCAATGCCGGGACAGGGGACTGAAAAACTGTTTTTT,CASSPMPGQGTEKLFF,NA,16,TRBD1,TRBJ1-4,TRBV6-4
TGTGCCAGTAGTATTGGACTAGTGGGGGGGGCTGTAGATACGCAGTATTTT,CASSIGLVGGAVDTQYF,few,17,NA,TRBJ2-3,TRBV19